Following are 16 T cell receptor beta chains from one sample sequenced in a study of shared clonotypes between healthy human individuals. Produced via immunoSEQ multiplex PCR; TCRdb's table is partial and in-frame only. This sample yields 400,000 to 500,000 clones, of which about 80% are seen a single time; more than 10% belongs to the top ten. Sequenced input: PBMCs. Source of these receptors: a woman in her thirties or forties in good health. Some clones in this sample may be carry-over from other donors' samples.

The chain carries TRBV15 and TRBJ2-5; 7 bases map to TRBD2. The CDR3 consists of 15 residues. The germline gives CDR1 LNHNV, CDR2 YYDKDF (reference sequence). J lost 1 base, V lost 5 bases, and 7 bases had no gene match. CDR3 loop: CATSQGAGVQETQYF. The CDR3 DNA follows: TGTGCCACCAGCCAGGGTGCGGGAGTCCAAGAGACCCAGTACTTC.

In the case of this clone: One end of the junction is discordant with germline, which a read error may explain. The V call is TRBV2, the J call TRBJ2-5, with D maybe TRBD1 (6 bases). The CDR3 runs to 15 residues. CDR1 SNHLY and CDR2 FYNNEI come from the germline V gene. The CDR3 region has the DNA TGTGCAAGCAGGCCCGGGACAACCGCTGGTGAGACCCAGTACTTC. Encoded protein: CASRPGTTAGETQYF.

The rearrangement uses TRBV18 and TRBJ2-7; a possible D gene is TRBD1 (6 bases). Germline CDR1 KGHSH, CDR2 LQKENI. The CDR3 covers 14 residues. V gave up 3 bases and J gave up 4 bases, with 13 bases separating them. The CDR3 DNA reads as TGTGCCAGCTCACCGGCTAGGGACAAGTACGAGCAGTACTTC. It is translated as CASSPARDKYEQYF.

Note on this clone: This may be a read error, as it is one base from a much larger clone. V usage is TRBV11-2 and J usage is TRBJ2-7; 8 bases are shared with TRBD1. Germline V gene data show CDR1 as SGHAT and CDR2 as FQNNGV. The CDR3 has 14 amino acids. The ends lost 1 base at V and 4 bases at J; junction bases unmatched: 3. The CDR3 DNA reads as TGTGCCAGCAGCTTAGGGACAGGGAGGTACGAGCAGTACTTC. Its translation: CASSLGTGRYEQYF. Full variable domain (outside the CDR3, taken from reference TRBV11-2 and TRBJ2-7): EAGVAQSPRYKIIEKRQSVAFWCNPISGHATLYWYQQILGQGPKLLIQFQNNGVVDDSQLPKDRFSAERLKGVDSTLKIQPAKLEDSAVYLCASSLGTGRYEQYFGPGTRLTVT.

The count of this clone is one. This chain uses TRBV27 with TRBJ2-7; 7 bases line up with TRBD2. The V and J ends lost 2 bases and 4 bases, in that order; junction bases with no gene match: 8. Germline V gene sequence: CDR1 MNHEY, CDR2 SMNVEV (reference sequence). This CDR3 has 15 amino acids. This CDR3 is CASSLGAGEGYEQYF. DNA for the CDR3: TGTGCCAGCAGTTTAGGGGCGGGAGAGGGGTACGAGCAGTACTTC.

The rearrangement joins TRBV7-9 to TRBJ1-1, with 7 bases fitting TRBD1. V shed 6 bases and J 11 bases; nucleotides not matched to a gene: 6. Per germline, CDR1 SEHNR and CDR2 FQNEAQ (reference sequence). The CDR3 loop spans 11 amino acids. CDR3 DNA: TGTGCCAGCAGATACCAGGGGGGCGCTTTCTTT. It is translated as CASRYQGGAFF.

The chain employs TRBV16 and TRBJ2-7, with TRBD2 matching over 14 bases. V lost 5 bases and J lost 6; bases outside the gene matches: 6. CDR3 length equals 15 residues. Germline-derived CDR1 and CDR2 are KGHSY and FQNENV. CDR3 residues: CASSNWGLAGVEQYF. CDR3 DNA sequence: TGTGCCAGCAGCAACTGGGGACTAGCGGGAGTCGAGCAGTACTTC.

This clone was seen a single time. V is TRBV28 and J is TRBJ2-5; either TRBD1 or TRBD2 may fit D (5 bases each). CDR3 length: 12 amino acids. V lost 4 bases to trimming and J lost 5 bases, with 8 bases between them. Germline CDR1 reads MDHEN; CDR2 reads SYDVKM. The CDR3: CASSWGSETQYF. The CDR3 nucleotides read TGTGCCAGCAGTTGGGGGAGTGAGACCCAGTACTTC. Supplemented by reference TRBV28 and TRBJ2-5, the full variable domain reads DVKVTQSSRYLVKRTGEKVFLECVQDMDHENMFWYRQDPGLGLRLIYFSYDVKMKEKGDIPEGYSVSREKKERFSLILESASTNQTSMYLCASSWGSETQYFGPGTRLLVL.

The chain combines TRBV2 with TRBJ1-4; weak D call: TRBD1 (6 bases). The CDR3 spans 14 residues. Trimming took 4 bases from V and 7 from J, leaving 13 bases between them. CDR1 and CDR2 (germline): SNHLY, FYNNEI. The CDR3 DNA reads TGTGCCAGCAGTGGGCAGGGGTTAGGTGAAAAACTGTTTTTT. It specifies CASSGQGLGEKLFF.

The chain uses TRBV4-1 and TRBJ2-5; TRBD2 might be the D (6 bases). Deletions cut 3 bases from V and 5 bases from J, with 13 bases between. Germline V CDR1 and CDR2: MGHRA, YSYEKL. The CDR3 spans 14 residues. CDR3 nucleotide sequence: TGCGCCAGCAGCCAGTACGGGACTCGGGAGACCCAGTACTTC. It specifies CASSQYGTRETQYF.

In DNA, the CDR3 is TGTGCCACCCGCTGGGATCCCTCTGGGGCCAACGTCCTGACTTTC. Encoded protein: CATRWDPSGANVLTF. This chain connects TRBV7-9 to TRBJ2-6; D remains unclear. This CDR3 is built from 15 residues. The germline gives CDR1 SEHNR, CDR2 FQNEAQ (reference sequence). Trimming stripped 10 bases from V and 0 bases from J, with 13 bases between.

This clone was found once. The chain combines TRBV9 with TRBJ2-7, with TRBD2 matching 13 bases. The CDR3 has 16 amino acids. Germline V gives CDR1 SGDLS, CDR2 YYNGEE. V gave up 3 bases and J gave up 2 bases; unmatched junction bases: 5. CDR3 nucleotide sequence: TGTGCCAGCAGCGCCAGACTAGCGGGAGGACCCTACGAGCAGTACTTC. Its translation: CASSARLAGGPYEQYF.

The chain employs TRBV7-3 and TRBJ2-1; TRBD2 matches 7 bases. Trimming cost V 1 base and J 8 bases; bases outside gene matches: 8. The CDR3 is 15 amino acids. Looked up from germline, CDR1 is SGHTA and CDR2 is FQGTGA. In nucleotides, the CDR3 is TGTGCCAGCAGCTTAAGAGGGCGGGAGTCCCATGAGCAGTTCTTC. This codes for CASSLRGRESHEQFF.

The count of this clone is one. The rearrangement links TRBV11-2 to TRBJ2-7; the D is unclear. Trimming removed 5 bases from V and 1 base from J, with 15 bases in between. Germline V gene sequence: CDR1 SGHAT, CDR2 FQNNGV. The CDR3 totals 15 residues. CDR3 loop: CASSQEGDVSYEQYF. The CDR3 nucleotides are TGTGCCAGCAGCCAAGAAGGAGATGTATCCTACGAGCAGTACTTC. Full variable domain (outside the CDR3, taken from reference TRBV11-2 and TRBJ2-7): EAGVAQSPRYKIIEKRQSVAFWCNPISGHATLYWYQQILGQGPKLLIQFQNNGVVDDSQLPKDRFSAERLKGVDSTLKIQPAKLEDSAVYLCASSQEGDVSYEQYFGPGTRLTVT.

This clone was recorded once. V is TRBV27 and J is TRBJ2-2; 7 bases match TRBD1. The CDR3 runs to 14 residues. The V gene's germline CDR1 is MNHEY and CDR2 SMNVEV (reference sequence). The trim removed 5 bases at V and 5 bases at J, leaving 5 bases unmatched. The CDR3 nucleotides are TGTGCCAGCAGTGGGAACAGGGGAACCGGGGAGCTGTTTTTT. It specifies CASSGNRGTGELFF.

This chain links TRBV6-1 with TRBJ2-7; the D gene could be TRBD1 or TRBD2 (6 bases each). Trimming removed 3 bases from V and 2 bases from J, with 14 bases in between. Germline V CDR1 and CDR2: MNHNS, SASEGT. The CDR3 is 15 amino acids. The CDR3 protein is CASSEDEGGPYEQYF. CDR3 coding DNA: TGTGCCAGCAGTGAGGACGAGGGGGGCCCCTACGAGCAGTACTTC.